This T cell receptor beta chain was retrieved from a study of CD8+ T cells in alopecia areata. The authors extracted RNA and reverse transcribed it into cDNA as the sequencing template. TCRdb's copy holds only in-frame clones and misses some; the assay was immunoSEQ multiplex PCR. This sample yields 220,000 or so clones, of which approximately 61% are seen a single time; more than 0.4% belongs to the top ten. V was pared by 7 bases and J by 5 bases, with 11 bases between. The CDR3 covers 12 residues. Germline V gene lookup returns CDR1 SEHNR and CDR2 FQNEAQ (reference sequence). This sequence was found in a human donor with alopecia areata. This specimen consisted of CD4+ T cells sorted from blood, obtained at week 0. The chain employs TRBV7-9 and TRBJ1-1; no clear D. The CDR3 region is CASIRVGTEAFF. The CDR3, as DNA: TGTGCCAGCATCCGAGTTGGGACTGAAGCTTTCTTT.